Here is one T cell receptor (beta chain) with its context. The antigen remains unidentified. The sample comes from a study of Ad26.COV2.S vaccination and SARS-CoV-2 variants. Turning to the study itself: Intramuscular Ad26.COV2.S doses were given once or twice, 56 days apart. Regarding the study as a whole: Measurement of non-spike TCR breadth gave similar results in vaccine and placebo recipients.

Sequencing was performed with immunoSEQ multiplex PCR; in TCRdb, only in-frame clones are kept and a portion is missing. The sample carries about 680,000 clones, roughly 90% recorded once. Regarding treatment: about 20 received Ad26.COV2.S at low or high dose, single or two shots; several received placebo; per-sample allocation not given. On day 63 after the first injection, vaccine and placebo recipients gave samples. This Boston cohort included adults aged 18-55 years. The germline V and J ends were trimmed by 0 bases and 3 bases, with 11 bases remaining between them. Germline CDR1 and CDR2: SGHRS and YFSETQ. CDR3 length equals 15 residues.

The chain recombines TRBV5-1 with TRBJ2-3, with D perhaps TRBD2 (6 bases). The sample was peripheral blood, taken in a trial of Ad26.COV2.S vaccine versus placebo. This sequence was found in a person between 18 and 60 years old who received the Ad26.COV2.S COVID-19 vaccine or a placebo. CDR3 loop: CASSLVGSGTDTQYF. The CDR3 coding sequence is TGCGCCAGCAGCTTGGTCGGGAGTGGGACAGATACGCAGTATTTT.